Reported below is one T cell receptor (beta chain). Its antigen is as yet unknown. V shed 1 base, J shed 3 bases, and the junction held 5 bases outside the gene matches. This CDR3 region has 16 residues. The germline CDR1 and CDR2 sequences are SGHRS and YFSETQ. This sample is part of a study of T cell responses to AZD1222 COVID-19 vaccine. Study-wide results and caveats: White British donors predominated, females outnumbered males, and clonal diversity was possibly underestimated. Baseline seropositivity occurred in only a handful of AZD1222 recipients. The study found vaccine-associated CD4 TCRs spanning spike, dominant at 160-218 and 743-854. Two AZD1222 administrations were followed by greater Spike-specific TCR breadth and depth.

Generated by immunoSEQ multiplex PCR, the TCRdb table keeps only in-frame clones and is missing some. The sample lists about 130,000 clones; 70% to 90% were seen once. The sequences come from peripheral blood, collected 28 days after the second AZD1222 dose. The sequence was obtained from an adult who received the AZD1222 COVID-19 vaccine. The V call is TRBV5-1, the J call TRBJ2-5; 11 bases are shared with TRBD2. CDR3 coding DNA: TGCGCCAGCAGCTTGATGGGACTAGCGGTCAAAGAGACCCAGTACTTC. This sequence encodes CASSLMGLAVKETQYF.